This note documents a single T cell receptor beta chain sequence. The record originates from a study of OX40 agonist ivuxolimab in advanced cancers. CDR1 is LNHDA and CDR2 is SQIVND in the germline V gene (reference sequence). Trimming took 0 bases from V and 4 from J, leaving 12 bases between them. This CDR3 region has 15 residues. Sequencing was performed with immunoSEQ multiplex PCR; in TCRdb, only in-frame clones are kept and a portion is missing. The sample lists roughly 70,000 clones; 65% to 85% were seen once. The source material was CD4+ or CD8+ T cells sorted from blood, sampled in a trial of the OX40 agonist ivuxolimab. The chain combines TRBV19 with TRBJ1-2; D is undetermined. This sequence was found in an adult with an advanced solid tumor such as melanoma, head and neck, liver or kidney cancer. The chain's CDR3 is CASSIDAQPRYGYTF. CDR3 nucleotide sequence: TGTGCCAGTAGTATAGACGCACAGCCACGCTATGGCTACACCTTC.